This T cell receptor (beta chain) originates from a study of cytomegalovirus exposure and HLA in healthy donors. Study in general: The use of the same platform for the 120 validation repertoires and the roughly 700 first-cohort repertoires was reported by a later analysis. Broader study findings: Usually a TCR sequence was rare, but some public TCRs were found in many donors. Some TCR beta chains (more than 150 of them) were listed as cytomegalovirus-associated.

Libraries were prepared by immunoSEQ multiplex PCR; TCRdb keeps only in-frame clonotypes and omits some of them. In the table there are roughly 130,000 clones, about 90% of which are singletons. The donors were part of the validation cohort, which consisted of approximately 110 subjects and was separate from the first cohort of under 850 subjects. This clone was observed once. Its target is not known. Material for sequencing was PBMCs. The TCR originated in a man aged 25-40 years in good health and CMV-seronegative.

The CDR3 loop reads CASSFSGASTDTQYF. CDR3 DNA sequence: TGTGCCAGCAGCTTTAGCGGAGCTAGCACAGATACGCAGTATTTT. The chain couples TRBV13 to TRBJ2-3, with D perhaps matching TRBD2 (6 bases). The CDR3 runs to 15 residues. V lost 3 bases to trimming and J lost 0 bases, with 10 bases between them. Germline assignment: CDR1 PRHDT and CDR2 FYEKMQ (reference sequence). Together with reference TRBV13 and TRBJ2-3, the CDR3 gives the full variable domain: AAGVIQSPRHLIKEKRETATLKCYPIPRHDTVYWYQQGPGQDPQFLISFYEKMQSDKGSIPDRFSAQQFSDYHSELNMSSLELGDSALYFCASSFSGASTDTQYFGPGTRLTVL.